This TCR beta chain was sequenced in a study of shared clonotypes between healthy human individuals. General study results and limits: Compared with clonotypes that all four donors shared, non-shared clonotypes had lower generation probabilities.

Turning to this clone: The target antigen is unknown.

Naive CD8 cells comprised CD45RO-negative, CCR7-positively selected cells, excluding terminally differentiated effector memory CD45RA+ cells. Using immunoSEQ multiplex PCR, the repertoire was profiled, and TCRdb retains in-frame clones only, with some absent. The sample shows some 2.1 million clones, about 95% of them seen only once. This sequence was found in a man younger than 35 in good health. Sequenced material: naive CD8+ T cells sorted from blood.

As DNA, the CDR3 is TGTGCTAGTGGTACCCAGCTAGCGGGGATGGCAGAGACCCAGTACTTC. Protein: CASGTQLAGMAETQYF. The V gene is TRBV12-5, the J gene TRBJ2-5, with 9 bases lining up with TRBD2. V lost 5 bases, J lost 4 bases, and 11 bases stayed unmatched. This CDR3 comprises 16 residues. In germline, CDR1 is LGHNT, CDR2 FRNRAP.